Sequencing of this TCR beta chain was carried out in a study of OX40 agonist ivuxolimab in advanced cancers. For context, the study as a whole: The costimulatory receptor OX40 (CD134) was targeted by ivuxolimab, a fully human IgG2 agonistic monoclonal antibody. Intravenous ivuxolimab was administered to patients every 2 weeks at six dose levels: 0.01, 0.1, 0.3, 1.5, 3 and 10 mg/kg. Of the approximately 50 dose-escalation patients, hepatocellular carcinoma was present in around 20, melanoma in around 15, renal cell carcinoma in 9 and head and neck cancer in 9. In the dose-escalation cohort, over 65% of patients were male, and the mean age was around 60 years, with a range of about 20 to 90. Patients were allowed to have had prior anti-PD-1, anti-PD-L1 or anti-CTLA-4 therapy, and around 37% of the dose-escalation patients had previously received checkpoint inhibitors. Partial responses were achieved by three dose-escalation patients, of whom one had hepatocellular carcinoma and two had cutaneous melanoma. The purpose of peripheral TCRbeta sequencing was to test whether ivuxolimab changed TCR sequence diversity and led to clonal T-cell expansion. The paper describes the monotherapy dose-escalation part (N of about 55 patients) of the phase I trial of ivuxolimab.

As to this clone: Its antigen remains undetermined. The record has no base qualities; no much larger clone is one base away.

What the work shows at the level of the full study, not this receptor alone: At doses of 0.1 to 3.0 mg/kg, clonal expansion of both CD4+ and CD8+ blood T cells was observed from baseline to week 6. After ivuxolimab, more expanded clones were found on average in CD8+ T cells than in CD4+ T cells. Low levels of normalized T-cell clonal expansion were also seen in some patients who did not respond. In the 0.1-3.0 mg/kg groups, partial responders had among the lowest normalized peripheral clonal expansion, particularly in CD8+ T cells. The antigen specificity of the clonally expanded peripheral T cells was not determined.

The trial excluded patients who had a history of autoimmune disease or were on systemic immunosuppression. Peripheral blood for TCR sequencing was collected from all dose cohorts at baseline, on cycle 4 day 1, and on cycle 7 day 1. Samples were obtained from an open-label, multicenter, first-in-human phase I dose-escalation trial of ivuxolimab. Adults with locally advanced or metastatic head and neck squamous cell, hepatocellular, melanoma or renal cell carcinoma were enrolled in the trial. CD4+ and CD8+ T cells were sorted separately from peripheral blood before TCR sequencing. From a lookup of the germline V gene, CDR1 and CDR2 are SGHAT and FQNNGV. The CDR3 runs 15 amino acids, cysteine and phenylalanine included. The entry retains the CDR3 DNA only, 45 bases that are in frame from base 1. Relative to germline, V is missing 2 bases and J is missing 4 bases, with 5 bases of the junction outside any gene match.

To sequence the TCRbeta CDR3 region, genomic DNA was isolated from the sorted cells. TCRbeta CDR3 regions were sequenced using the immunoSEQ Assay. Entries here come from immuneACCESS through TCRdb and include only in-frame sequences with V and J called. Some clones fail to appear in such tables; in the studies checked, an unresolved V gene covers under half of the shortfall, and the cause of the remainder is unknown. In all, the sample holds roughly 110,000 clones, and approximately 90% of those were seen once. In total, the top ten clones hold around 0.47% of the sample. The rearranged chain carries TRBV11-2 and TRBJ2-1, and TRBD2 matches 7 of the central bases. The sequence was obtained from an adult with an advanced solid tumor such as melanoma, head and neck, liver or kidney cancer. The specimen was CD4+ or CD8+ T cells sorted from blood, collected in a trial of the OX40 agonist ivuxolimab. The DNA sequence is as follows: TGTGCCAGCAGCTTATCCAGCGGGGCGTACAATGAGCAGTTCTTC. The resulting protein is CASSLSSGAYNEQFF.